This is a list of T cell receptor beta chains from one sample in a study of Graves' ophthalmopathy and Graves' hyperthyroidism. TCRdb ran MiXCR on the multiplex PCR reads and lists one entry per CDR3 protein. The sample contains hundreds of thousands of distinct CDR3 sequences, over 20% of which appear only once. The specimen was peripheral blood. All receptors derive from a woman aged 18-29 years with stable Graves' hyperthyroidism. Some clones in this sample may be carry-over from other donors' samples. CDR3s include the opening cysteine and the closing phenylalanine or tryptophan. D genes are given only for firm matches. The size entry is marked missing in some rows and otherwise reads once, few, many or a size class.

j_call v_call cdr3_length d_call clone_size cdr3_nt cdr3_aa
TRBJ2-2 TRBV6-1 12 . . TGTGCCAGCAGTGGGATGAAGGGGGAGCTGTTTTTT CASSGMKGELFF
TRBJ1-2 TRBV27 15 TRBD1 few TGTGCCAGCAGTTTATCGACAGGGTGGGACTATGGCTACACCTTC CASSLSTGWDYGYTF
TRBJ2-2 TRBV9 17 TRBD1 . TGTGCCAGCAGCGCCGGTACAGGGGCCAGATACACCGGGGAGCTGTTTTTT CASSAGTGARYTGELFF
TRBJ2-7 TRBV12-3/TRBV12-4 14 TRBD1 many TGTGCCAGCAGCAGGGGGCTGACCTCCTACGAGCAGTACTTC CASSRGLTSYEQYF
TRBJ1-1 TRBV6-1 15 . many TGTGCCAGCAGTCTCCGGACCTATACGGGGAGTGAAGCTTTCTTT CASSLRTYTGSEAFF
TRBJ1-1 TRBV9 14 TRBD1 many TGTGCCAGCAGTGCTGGACAGGGAGGCACTGAAGCTTTCTTT CASSAGQGGTEAFF
TRBJ2-5 TRBV30 15 TRBD2 many TGTGCCTGGAGTTTGGGGCTACTAGCGAAGGAGACCCAGTACTTC CAWSLGLLAKETQYF
TRBJ2-7 TRBV28 16 . many TGTACCAGCAGTCCCCTATCAAACCTACAGGGCCACGAGCAGTACTTC CTSSPLSNLQGHEQYF
TRBJ2-7 TRBV2 13 . many TGTGCCAGCAGTACGACGGTGTCCTACGAGCAGTACTTC CASSTTVSYEQYF
TRBJ1-1 TRBV7-2 13 . . TGTGCCAGCAGCATCCCCTCGCACACTGAAGCTTTCTTT CASSIPSHTEAFF
TRBJ2-7 TRBV3-1 14 . few TGTGCCAGCAGCCGTAGGGGTTCGCTTTACGAGCAGTACTTC CASSRRGSLYEQYF
TRBJ1-5 TRBV6-1 14 . many TGTGCCATTTCGGGGGATTATAGCAATCAGCCCCAGCATTTT CAISGDYSNQPQHF
TRBJ2-7 TRBV5-1 13 . . TGCGCCAGCACCAGGGACAAATCCTACGAGCAGTACTTC CASTRDKSYEQYF
TRBJ2-5 TRBV11-2 12 . many TGTGCCAGCAGCCACACCGCCAGGACCCAGTACTTC CASSHTARTQYF
TRBJ1-2 TRBV15 14 TRBD1 . TGTGCCACCAGCGGACAGGGGGGAAACTATGGCTACACCTTC CATSGQGGNYGYTF
TRBJ2-7 TRBV7-2 14 TRBD2 many TGTGCCAGCAGCTCGGGACTAGCGGGCTACGAGCAGTACTTC CASSSGLAGYEQYF
TRBJ2-7 TRBV6-1 13 . . TGTGCCAGCATGGAGGTGGGACTCTACGAGCAGTACTTC CASMEVGLYEQYF
TRBJ1-1 TRBV7-9 13 . . TGTGCCAGCAGTTTTCCGACAGCCACTGAAGCTTTCTTT CASSFPTATEAFF
TRBJ2-5 TRBV19 14 . many TGTGCCAGTAGTATCGCGAACCGCCAAGAGACCCAGTACTTC CASSIANRQETQYF
TRBJ2-5 TRBV7-9 15 TRBD2 many TGTGCCAGCAGCTTAGTAGCGGGGGTACAAGAGACCCAGTACTTC CASSLVAGVQETQYF
TRBJ1-1 TRBV19 13 . many TGTGCCACCCTGGACTCTGAGGCGACTGAAGCTTTCTTT CATLDSEATEAFF
TRBJ1-6 TRBV5-1 14 . . TGCGCCAGCAGCTTGGACAGCCGCGATTCACCCCTCCACTTT CASSLDSRDSPLHF
TRBJ2-6 TRBV30 16 TRBD1 many TGTGCCTGGAGGGGACAGGGGGCCTCTGGGGCCAACGTCCTGACTTTC CAWRGQGASGANVLTF
TRBJ1-2 TRBV12-3/TRBV12-4 16 . . TGTGCCAGCAGTTTAGGTGTCGAGATCTCCCTGGGGGGCTACACCTTC CASSLGVEISLGGYTF
TRBJ2-5 TRBV29-1 12 . many TGCAGCGTCTTCGGACAGGAGGGGACCCAGTACTTC CSVFGQEGTQYF
TRBJ1-1 TRBV7-2 14 . many TGTGCCAGCAGCTTAGCGGCCGAATGGGGGGAAGCTTTCTTT CASSLAAEWGEAFF
TRBJ2-4 TRBV6-1 14 TRBD1 many TGTGCCAGCAGGACCCAGGGGACAGTAAACATTCAGTACTTC CASRTQGTVNIQYF
TRBJ2-7 TRBV24-1 13 . . TGTGCCACCAGCCCGGGACCGAACTACGAGCAGTACTTC CATSPGPNYEQYF
TRBJ1-5 TRBV30 15 . . TGTGCCTGGAGTGTACCGTGGGATAGCAATCAGCCCCAGCATTTT CAWSVPWDSNQPQHF
TRBJ1-2 TRBV19 14 TRBD1 . TGTGCCAGTAGTATATATGGGACAGGGGGTGGCTACACCTTC CASSIYGTGGGYTF
TRBJ1-6 TRBV12-3/TRBV12-4 16 TRBD1 . TGTGCCAGCAGTAGGACAGGGATTATTGAAAATTCACCCCTCCACTTT CASSRTGIIENSPLHF
TRBJ1-1 TRBV6-1 14 TRBD1 . TGTGCCAGCAGTGTCTCCACAGGGGTAACTGAAGCTTTCTTT CASSVSTGVTEAFF
TRBJ2-7 TRBV7-2 15 . many TGTGCCAGCAGCTTGCAACCGGGACCACCTGACGAGCAGTACTTC CASSLQPGPPDEQYF
TRBJ1-1 TRBV24-1 13 . few TGTGCCACCAGTGAGGGAGGGGAGGCCGAAGCTTTCTTT CATSEGGEAEAFF
TRBJ2-5 TRBV19 14 TRBD2 . TGTGCCAGCGGAAGGACTAGCGGGGGGGAGACCCAGTACTTC CASGRTSGGETQYF
TRBJ1-5 TRBV24-1 14 . many TGTGCCACCAGTGACGCGGGGGGCAATCAGCCCCAGCATTTT CATSDAGGNQPQHF
TRBJ1-5 TRBV29-1 12 . . TGCAGCGTTAAACACCTAGATCAGCCCCAGCATTTT CSVKHLDQPQHF